The source of this T cell receptor beta chain is a study of monozygotic twins with inflammatory bowel disease. The study's findings and limits: IBD patients showed reduced TCRbeta diversity (inverse Simpson) versus healthy co-twins. T cell subtypes were not distinguishable in this analysis.

RNA in its total form was extracted from whole blood, and T cells were not sorted. Per sample, reverse transcription was split into eight reactions. TCRdb derives one entry per CDR3 protein from the 5' RACE reads, leaving out DNA. This repertoire comprises fewer than 400,000 distinct CDR3 sequences; its ten largest clones make up 5.6%. Looked up from germline, CDR1 is LNHDA and CDR2 is SQIVND (reference sequence). CDR3 length: 14 residues. Details on this clonotype: The target antigen is unknown.

Specimen: blood. This TCR was recovered from a human donor with ulcerative colitis or Crohn's disease, or a healthy co-twin of an affected twin (not recorded which). V usage is TRBV19 and J usage is TRBJ2-3; TCRdb calls TRBD1, which cannot be checked without DNA. The CDR3 loop reads CASRTQGAGGTQYF.